The rows below give T cell receptor beta chains drawn from one sample of a study of cytomegalovirus exposure and HLA in healthy donors. Here immunoSEQ multiplex PCR was the method, and the copy in TCRdb shows in-frame clones only, minus some. The repertoire holds 100,000 to 150,000 clones, with approximately 78% as singletons. Sequencing was performed on PBMCs. The receptors derive from a woman younger than 45 in good health and CMV-seronegative. CDR3s include the opening cysteine and the closing phenylalanine or tryptophan. The order of the fields is clone size, J gene, V gene, D gene, CDR3 protein, CDR3 DNA. The D gene is left open where the match is weak. For some rows the clone size is stated as once, few or many, or as a class when expanded; others skip it.

clone size: few
J gene: TRBJ2-3
V gene: TRBV11-1
D gene: NA
CDR3 protein: CASSLGHATDTQYF
CDR3 DNA: TGTGCCAGCAGCTTAGGGCACGCTACAGATACGCAGTATTTT

clone size: once
J gene: TRBJ1-3
V gene: TRBV7-8
D gene: TRBD1
CDR3 protein: CASSLPGDRGGNTIYF
CDR3 DNA: TGTGCCAGCAGCTTACCCGGGGACAGGGGTGGAAACACCATATATTTT

clone size: NA
J gene: TRBJ1-2
V gene: TRBV7-9
D gene: NA
CDR3 protein: CASSPLYRPQVANYGYTF
CDR3 DNA: TGTGCCAGCAGCCCCCTTTACCGCCCACAGGTAGCTAACTATGGCTACACCTTC

clone size: once
J gene: TRBJ1-1
V gene: TRBV2
D gene: NA
CDR3 protein: CASSEQVTEAFF
CDR3 DNA: TGTGCCAGCAGTGAACAGGTCACTGAAGCTTTCTTT

clone size: NA
J gene: TRBJ2-2
V gene: TRBV15
D gene: NA
CDR3 protein: CATSRVREPGELFF
CDR3 DNA: TGTGCCACCAGCAGAGTAAGAGAACCCGGGGAGCTGTTTTTT

clone size: NA
J gene: TRBJ2-3
V gene: TRBV4-2
D gene: TRBD2
CDR3 protein: CASSRGTSGGTDTQYF
CDR3 DNA: TGTGCCAGCAGCCGCGGGACTAGCGGGGGCACAGATACGCAGTATTTT

clone size: NA
J gene: TRBJ1-3
V gene: TRBV9
D gene: NA
CDR3 protein: CASSQRRGNGNTIYF
CDR3 DNA: TGTGCCAGCAGTCAGCGACGGGGGAATGGAAACACCATATATTTT

clone size: NA
J gene: TRBJ2-7
V gene: TRBV25-1
D gene: NA
CDR3 protein: CASSESDLQQYF
CDR3 DNA: TGTGCCAGCAGTGAATCGGACTTACAGCAGTACTTC

clone size: NA
J gene: TRBJ1-5
V gene: TRBV7-9
D gene: NA
CDR3 protein: CASSLGNQPQHF
CDR3 DNA: TGTGCCAGCAGCCTCGGCAATCAGCCCCAGCATTTT

clone size: NA
J gene: TRBJ2-1
V gene: TRBV5-1
D gene: TRBD1
CDR3 protein: CASSLERQGRQFF
CDR3 DNA: TGCGCCAGCAGCTTGGAACGACAGGGTCGGCAGTTCTTC

clone size: NA
J gene: TRBJ2-2
V gene: TRBV7-9
D gene: TRBD1
CDR3 protein: CASSSPGQGALGTGELFF
CDR3 DNA: TGTGCCAGCAGTTCGCCGGGACAGGGGGCGCTGGGCACCGGGGAGCTGTTTTTT

clone size: NA
J gene: TRBJ2-7
V gene: TRBV4-1
D gene: TRBD1
CDR3 protein: CASSQDLVGQGVYEQYF
CDR3 DNA: TGCGCCAGCAGCCAAGATCTTGTCGGACAGGGGGTCTACGAGCAGTACTTC

clone size: once
J gene: TRBJ1-4
V gene: TRBV4-1
D gene: TRBD1
CDR3 protein: CASSQASAGTANEKLFF
CDR3 DNA: TGCGCCAGCAGCCAGGCCTCCGCCGGGACAGCTAATGAAAAACTGTTTTTT

clone size: NA
J gene: TRBJ2-1
V gene: TRBV7-9
D gene: TRBD2
CDR3 protein: CASSYRTSGSEQFF
CDR3 DNA: TGTGCCAGCAGCTATCGGACTAGCGGAAGTGAGCAGTTCTTC

clone size: NA
J gene: TRBJ2-3
V gene: TRBV4-3
D gene: NA
CDR3 protein: CASSQVLASDTQYF
CDR3 DNA: TGCGCCAGCAGCCAGGTGCTAGCATCAGATACGCAGTATTTT

clone size: once
J gene: TRBJ1-2
V gene: TRBV4-1
D gene: NA
CDR3 protein: CASSHRGGAADYGYTF
CDR3 DNA: TGCGCCAGCAGCCACCGTGGGGGGGCAGCGGACTATGGCTACACCTTC

clone size: NA
J gene: TRBJ2-1
V gene: TRBV19
D gene: NA
CDR3 protein: CASRPWASSYNEQFF
CDR3 DNA: TGTGCCAGTAGGCCCTGGGCCTCATCCTACAATGAGCAGTTCTTC

clone size: NA
J gene: TRBJ1-6
V gene: TRBV19
D gene: NA
CDR3 protein: CASSSGLTYNSPLHF
CDR3 DNA: TGTGCCAGTAGTTCGGGACTGACTTATAATTCACCCCTCCACTTT

clone size: NA
J gene: TRBJ2-7
V gene: TRBV5-1
D gene: NA
CDR3 protein: CASSMTGTEQYF
CDR3 DNA: TGCGCCAGCAGCATGACAGGTACCGAGCAGTACTTC

clone size: NA
J gene: TRBJ2-1
V gene: TRBV10-3
D gene: NA
CDR3 protein: CAISPGLAEQFF
CDR3 DNA: TGTGCCATCAGCCCGGGTCTGGCTGAGCAGTTCTTC

clone size: NA
J gene: TRBJ1-2
V gene: TRBV19
D gene: NA
CDR3 protein: CASSPRGAYGYTF
CDR3 DNA: TGTGCCAGTAGTCCTAGGGGTGCCTATGGCTACACCTTC

clone size: NA
J gene: TRBJ1-1
V gene: TRBV29-1
D gene: NA
CDR3 protein: CSVDGNSIMNTEAFF
CDR3 DNA: TGCAGCGTTGACGGGAACAGCATTATGAACACTGAAGCTTTCTTT

clone size: NA
J gene: TRBJ2-5
V gene: TRBV5-5
D gene: NA
CDR3 protein: CVQKETQYF
CDR3 DNA: TGTGTTCAGAAAGAGACCCAGTACTTC

clone size: once
J gene: TRBJ2-1
V gene: TRBV30
D gene: TRBD1
CDR3 protein: CAWRRQGFLGEQFF
CDR3 DNA: TGTGCCTGGAGAAGACAGGGGTTTTTGGGTGAGCAGTTCTTC

clone size: NA
J gene: TRBJ1-5
V gene: TRBV4-1
D gene: NA
CDR3 protein: CASSQGERGYSNQPQHF
CDR3 DNA: TGCGCCAGCAGCCAAGGAGAAAGGGGGTATAGCAATCAGCCCCAGCATTTT

clone size: NA
J gene: TRBJ1-2
V gene: TRBV7-2
D gene: NA
CDR3 protein: CASSSLPGNYGYTF
CDR3 DNA: TGTGCCAGCAGCTCCCTACCGGGAAACTATGGCTACACCTTC

clone size: NA
J gene: TRBJ1-4
V gene: TRBV19
D gene: NA
CDR3 protein: CASSARLNEKLFF
CDR3 DNA: TGTGCCAGTAGTGCCCGACTGAATGAAAAACTGTTTTTT

clone size: NA
J gene: TRBJ1-2
V gene: TRBV21-1
D gene: NA
CDR3 protein: CATRQGTDNYGYTF
CDR3 DNA: TGTGCCACCCGACAGGGGACCGATAACTATGGCTACACCTTC

clone size: once
J gene: TRBJ2-7
V gene: TRBV11-3
D gene: NA
CDR3 protein: CASSLHRATYEQYF
CDR3 DNA: TGTGCCAGCAGCCTCCACAGAGCAACCTACGAGCAGTACTTC

clone size: NA
J gene: TRBJ2-7
V gene: TRBV7-2
D gene: TRBD2
CDR3 protein: CASSLVSSGRVGEQYF
CDR3 DNA: TGTGCCAGCAGCTTAGTTTCTAGCGGGAGGGTAGGGGAGCAGTACTTC

clone size: few
J gene: TRBJ2-3
V gene: TRBV7-2
D gene: NA
CDR3 protein: CASSLVRSADTQYF
CDR3 DNA: TGTGCCAGCAGCTTAGTCCGTTCCGCAGATACGCAGTATTTT